This T cell receptor beta chain was profiled in a study of early T cells in non-severe SARS-CoV-2 infection. Study in general: The sequenced material was bulk RNA from unsorted whole blood, and its chains were unpaired.

The CDR3 length is 15 residues. V lost 3 bases and J 1 base, leaving 9 bases between the germline ends. The germline V gene has CDR1 LNHDA and CDR2 SQIVND (reference sequence). Remarks on this clonotype: What it recognizes is unknown.

Individual cDNA molecules were tagged with unique molecular identifiers, the study reported. In TCRdb, the 5' RACE reads were re-called with MiXCR into one record per CDR3 protein. The sample records around 30,000 distinct CDR3 sequences, about 6% being singletons. General study findings and limits: Private and CD4 specificities were missed by VDJdb matching, which favored anti-spike CD8 responses.

The rearrangement uses TRBV19 and TRBJ2-2; no definite D call. The material sequenced was whole blood. The TCR was taken from an adult who was a healthcare worker with PCR-confirmed SARS-CoV-2 infection or an uninfected control (not recorded which). The CDR3 nucleotides read TGTGCCAGTAGTATCCTTGTTCTGAACACCGGGGAGCTGTTTTTT. This translates into CASSILVLNTGELFF.